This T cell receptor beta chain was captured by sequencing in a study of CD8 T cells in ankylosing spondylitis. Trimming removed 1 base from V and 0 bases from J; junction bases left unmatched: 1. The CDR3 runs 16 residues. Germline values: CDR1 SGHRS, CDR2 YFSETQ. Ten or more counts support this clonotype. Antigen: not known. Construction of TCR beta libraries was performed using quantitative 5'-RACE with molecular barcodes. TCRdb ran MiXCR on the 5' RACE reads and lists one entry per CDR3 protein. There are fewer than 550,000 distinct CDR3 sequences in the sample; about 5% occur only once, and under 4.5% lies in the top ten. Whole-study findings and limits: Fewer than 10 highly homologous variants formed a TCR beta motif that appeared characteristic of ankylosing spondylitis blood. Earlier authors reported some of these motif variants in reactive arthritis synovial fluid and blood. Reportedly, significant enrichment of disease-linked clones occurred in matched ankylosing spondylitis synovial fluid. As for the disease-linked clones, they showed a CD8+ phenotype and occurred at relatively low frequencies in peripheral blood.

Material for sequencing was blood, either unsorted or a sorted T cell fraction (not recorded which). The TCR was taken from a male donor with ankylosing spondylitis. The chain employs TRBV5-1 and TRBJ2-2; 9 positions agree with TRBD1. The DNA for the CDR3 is TGCGCCAGCAGCTTGACAGGGGGCGCGAACACCGGGGAGCTGTTTTTT. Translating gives CASSLTGGANTGELFF.